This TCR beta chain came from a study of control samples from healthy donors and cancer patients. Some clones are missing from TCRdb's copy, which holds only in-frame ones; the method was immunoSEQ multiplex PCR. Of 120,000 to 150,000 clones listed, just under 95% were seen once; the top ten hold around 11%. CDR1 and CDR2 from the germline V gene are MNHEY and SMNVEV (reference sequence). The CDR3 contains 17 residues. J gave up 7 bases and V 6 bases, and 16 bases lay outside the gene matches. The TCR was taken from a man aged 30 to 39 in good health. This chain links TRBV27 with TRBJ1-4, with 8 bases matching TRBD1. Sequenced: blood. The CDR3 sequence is CASSLRSGTGGREKLFF. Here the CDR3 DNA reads TGTGCCAGCAGCCTCCGGAGTGGTACAGGGGGACGTGAAAAACTGTTTTTT.